A single T cell receptor beta chain is shown here with its context. Losses at the gene ends were 11 bases for V and 7 bases for J; bases not matched to a gene: 2. The CDR3 is made up of 13 amino acids. Germline values: CDR1 SNHLY, CDR2 FYNNEI. The sample belongs to a study of cytomegalovirus exposure and HLA in healthy donors. PCR primers comprised 60 Vbeta and 13 Jbeta primers. The data were produced by immunoSEQ multiplex PCR, yet TCRdb's version contains in-frame clones alone and is incomplete. Of tens of thousands of clones in the sample, over 75% are singletons; the top ten hold 6% to 9.5%. The material sequenced was PBMCs. The J gene is TRBJ2-2, the V gene TRBV2, with TRBD2 matching over 15 bases. The origin of this receptor is a man between 60 and 75 years old in good health and CMV-seronegative. This CDR3 is CAGGLAGGGELFF. The CDR3 coding sequence is TGTGCCGGGGGACTAGCGGGGGGCGGGGAGCTGTTTTTT.